This TCR beta chain emerged from a study of blood T cell repertoires in COVID-19. Overall study: The study drew acute and convalescent COVID-19 samples from the United States, Italy and Spain.

Clinical history as reported by participants underpinned cohort assignment. Assay: immunoSEQ multiplex PCR; the TCRdb copy retains only in-frame clones and omits some. Here the sample spans approximately 300,000 clones, approximately 89% being singletons. Germline assignment: CDR1 SGHVS and CDR2 FQNEAQ. The V segment lost 7 bases and the J segment 0 bases; nucleotides outside the gene matches: 14. The CDR3 contains 18 residues. This clonotype was sampled from a woman younger than 30 who had recovered from COVID-19. Sequencing was performed on PBMCs or T cells enriched from blood (not recorded which). The chain links TRBV7-8 to TRBJ2-7, with 11 bases that match TRBD2. The CDR3 DNA is TGTGCCAGCAACTACCAAACCGGGACTAGCGGAGACTCCTACGAGCAGTACTTC. Translated, it gives CASNYQTGTSGDSYEQYF. Based on the CDR3 plus reference TRBV7-8 and TRBJ2-7, the full variable domain is GAGVSQSPRYKVAKRGQDVALRCDPISGHVSLFWYQQALGQGPEFLTYFQNEAQLDKSGLPSDRFFAERPEGSVSTLKIQRTQQEDSAVYLCASNYQTGTSGDSYEQYFGPGTRLTVT.